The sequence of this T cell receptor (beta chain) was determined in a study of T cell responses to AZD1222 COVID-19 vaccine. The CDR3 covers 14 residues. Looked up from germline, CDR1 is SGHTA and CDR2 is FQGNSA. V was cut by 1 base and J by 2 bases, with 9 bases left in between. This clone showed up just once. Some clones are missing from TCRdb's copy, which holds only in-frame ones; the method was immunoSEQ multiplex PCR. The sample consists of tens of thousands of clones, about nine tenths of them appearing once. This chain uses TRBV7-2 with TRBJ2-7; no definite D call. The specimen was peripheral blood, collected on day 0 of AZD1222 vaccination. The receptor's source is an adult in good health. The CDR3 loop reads CASSLGGRTYEQYF. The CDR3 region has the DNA TGTGCCAGCAGCTTAGGAGGTCGGACCTACGAGCAGTACTTC. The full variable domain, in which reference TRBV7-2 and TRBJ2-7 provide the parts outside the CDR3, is GAGVSQSPSNKVTEKGKDVELRCDPISGHTALYWYRQSLGQGLEFLIYFQGNSAPDKSGLPSDRFSAERTGGSVSTLTIQRTQQEDSAVYLCASSLGGRTYEQYFGPGTRLTVT.